A single TCR beta chain is shown here with its context. Its antigen is currently unknown. The data were obtained in a study of cytomegalovirus exposure and HLA in healthy donors. Primers included in the PCR were 60 Vbeta and 13 Jbeta primers. The data were produced by immunoSEQ multiplex PCR, yet TCRdb's version contains in-frame clones alone and is incomplete. The sample comprises 100,000 to 150,000 clones, 60% to 80% of which are singletons, and 2.5% to 3.5% rests with the top ten. Study-wide results and limits: Later analysis showed TCR association rates varying by HLA locus, highest for DRB1 and lowest for HLA-C. Evidence from a later analysis indicated that most CMV-associated TCR beta chains looked HLA-restricted.

The clonotype originates from a woman in her forties or fifties in good health and CMV-seronegative. The sample consisted of PBMCs.

Here the CDR3 reads CASSQRTGGYEQYF. In nucleotides, the CDR3 is TGCGCCAGCAGCCAACGGACAGGGGGCTACGAGCAGTACTTC. V and J are TRBV4-1 and TRBJ2-7, with TRBD1 matching over 10 bases. The trim removed 2 bases at V and 3 bases at J, leaving 1 base unmatched. The CDR3 runs to 14 residues. Looked up from germline, CDR1 is MGHRA and CDR2 is YSYEKL.